This note documents a single T cell receptor (beta chain) sequence. As yet, its antigen is unknown. The data stem from a study of T cell responses to AZD1222 COVID-19 vaccine. Findings and limits, study-wide: Repertoires were obtained only post-peak T cell response. Baseline seropositives among AZD1222 recipients totaled only six or seven. Donors were mostly white British, more females; clonal diversity possibly underestimated.

V lost 0 bases and J 1 base, leaving 10 bases between the germline ends. The CDR3 has 15 residues. The germline V gene has CDR1 SGDLS and CDR2 YYNGEE. The table came from immunoSEQ multiplex PCR; TCRdb's copy has only in-frame clones and leaves some out. The data show 80,000 or so clones, with 90% seen just once and 2.5% to 4% held by the top ten. This TCR was sampled from an adult who received the AZD1222 COVID-19 vaccine. The sample consisted of peripheral blood, taken 28 days after the second AZD1222 dose. The V gene is TRBV9, the J gene TRBJ2-5; possible D gene TRBD1, 6 bases. The CDR3 region is CASSVVGGFQETQYF. The CDR3 DNA reads TGTGCCAGCAGCGTAGTTGGGGGCTTCCAAGAGACCCAGTACTTC.